Listed below are T cell receptor beta chains from one sample, sequenced in a study of blood T cell repertoires in COVID-19. The repertoire was sequenced with immunoSEQ multiplex PCR; TCRdb's copy has only in-frame clones and lacks some. Among 35,000 to 50,000 clones, about four fifths were seen once, and the ten largest hold 35% to 55%. Sequencing was performed on peripheral blood. Receptor source: a woman older than 75 with acute or convalescent COVID-19. Each CDR3 is given with its conserved first and last residue. Each record gives: J gene, D gene, clone size, V gene, CDR3 protein, CDR3 DNA. The D gene is left open where the match is weak. Only part of the rows carry a size: once, few, many, or a class if the clone is expanded.

TRBJ1-4,TRBD1,once,TRBV20-1,CSAIDRVGEKLFF,TGCAGTGCTATTGACAGGGTAGGAGAAAAACTGTTTTTT
TRBJ2-5,TRBD2,NA,TRBV5-5,CASSRQSGAEETQYF,TGTGCCAGCAGCAGACAAAGCGGGGCAGAAGAGACCCAGTACTTC
TRBJ1-1,TRBD1,NA,TRBV6-4,CASRLTGETEAFF,TGTGCCAGCAGACTCACAGGGGAGACTGAAGCTTTCTTT
TRBJ2-7,TRBD1,NA,TRBV18,CASSRGTGGYEQYF,TGTGCCAGCTCACGTGGGACAGGGGGCTACGAGCAGTACTTC
TRBJ2-7,TRBD1,NA,TRBV15,CATSRVGTGYEQYF,TGTGCCACCAGCAGAGTCGGGACAGGCTACGAGCAGTACTTC
TRBJ2-3,NA,NA,TRBV29-1,CSVPGQSFSSTDTQYF,TGCAGCGTCCCCGGACAGTCCTTCTCTAGCACAGATACGCAGTATTTT
TRBJ2-3,TRBD2,NA,TRBV6-2/TRBV6-3,CASSYASGGTSTDTQYF,TGTGCCAGCAGTTACGCTAGCGGGGGGACTAGCACAGATACGCAGTATTTT
TRBJ1-6,TRBD1,NA,TRBV5-1,CASGTDYNSPLHF,TGCGCCAGCGGGACAGACTATAATTCACCCCTCCACTTT
TRBJ2-1,NA,NA,TRBV2,CASRADRNNEQFF,TGTGCCAGCAGGGCCGACAGGAACAATGAGCAGTTCTTC
TRBJ1-2,NA,NA,TRBV4-1,CASSQVEQGSYGYTF,TGCGCCAGCAGCCAAGTAGAACAGGGTTCTTATGGCTACACCTTC
TRBJ1-4,NA,few,TRBV11-2,CASSSSPGSNEKLFF,TGTGCCAGCAGCTCTTCGCCAGGCTCTAATGAAAAACTGTTTTTT
TRBJ2-2,NA,NA,TRBV10-3,CAIRDNQGTGELFF,TGTGCCATCAGGGATAACCAGGGCACCGGGGAGCTGTTTTTT
TRBJ2-3,NA,few,TRBV5-5,CASSLPTGRTDTQYF,TGTGCCAGCAGCTTGCCGACAGGCCGCACAGATACGCAGTATTTT
TRBJ2-7,NA,NA,TRBV10-1,CASSESIQVGRYF,TGCGCCAGCAGTGAGTCGATCCAGGTGGGGCGGTACTTC
TRBJ1-5,NA,NA,TRBV28,CASSLGSGGYQPQHF,TGTGCCAGCAGTTTAGGGTCCGGGGGATATCAGCCCCAGCATTTT
TRBJ2-5,TRBD2,few,TRBV6-5,CASGRGKETQYF,TGTGCCAGCGGGAGGGGAAAGGAGACCCAGTACTTC
TRBJ1-2,NA,NA,TRBV19,CASSIGRQAGYGYTF,TGTGCCAGTAGTATAGGGCGCCAGGCGGGCTATGGCTACACCTTC
TRBJ2-5,NA,NA,TRBV6-5,CASHMAGLRTQYF,TGTGCCAGCCACATGGCGGGGCTGAGGACCCAGTACTTC
TRBJ2-3,NA,NA,TRBV21-1,CASSKQAARGDRTSTDTQYF,TGTGCCAGCAGCAAACAGGCCGCTCGAGGAGACAGAACTAGCACAGATACGCAGTATTTT
TRBJ2-7,TRBD2,NA,TRBV10-3,CAITGSGGTYEQYF,TGTGCCATCACCGGAAGCGGGGGGACCTACGAGCAGTACTTC
TRBJ2-2,TRBD2,NA,TRBV7-6,CASREKAGRGGAGELFF,TGTGCCAGCAGAGAAAAGGCAGGGAGGGGTGGCGCCGGGGAGCTGTTTTTT
TRBJ2-4,TRBD2,NA,TRBV11-3,CASSPPTGTSGNIQYF,TGTGCCAGCAGCCCTCCTACCGGGACTAGCGGAAACATTCAGTACTTC
TRBJ2-2,NA,NA,TRBV11-2,CASSVRGELFF,TGTGCCAGCAGCGTCAGGGGGGAGCTGTTTTTT
TRBJ2-6,NA,NA,TRBV4-3,CASSQGRGLTGANVLTF,TGCGCCAGCAGCCAAGGAAGAGGTTTAACTGGGGCCAACGTCCTGACTTTC
TRBJ1-1,NA,few,TRBV19,CASSPTQNTEAFF,TGTGCCAGTAGTCCCACACAAAACACTGAAGCTTTCTTT
TRBJ1-3,NA,NA,TRBV2,CASSGSRSGNTIYF,TGTGCCAGCAGTGGGAGCCGTTCTGGAAACACCATATATTTT
TRBJ2-5,TRBD2,few,TRBV7-6,CASSLRGLAGGRGETQYF,TGTGCCAGCAGCTTGCGAGGACTAGCGGGGGGGCGTGGGGAGACCCAGTACTTC
TRBJ2-7,TRBD2,NA,TRBV20-1,CSASPPSGPTYEQYF,TGCAGTGCTAGTCCCCCTAGCGGCCCCACCTACGAGCAGTACTTC
TRBJ1-1,NA,few,TRBV12-5,CASGPGQFQAFF,TGTGCTAGTGGCCCCGGACAGTTCCAAGCTTTCTTT